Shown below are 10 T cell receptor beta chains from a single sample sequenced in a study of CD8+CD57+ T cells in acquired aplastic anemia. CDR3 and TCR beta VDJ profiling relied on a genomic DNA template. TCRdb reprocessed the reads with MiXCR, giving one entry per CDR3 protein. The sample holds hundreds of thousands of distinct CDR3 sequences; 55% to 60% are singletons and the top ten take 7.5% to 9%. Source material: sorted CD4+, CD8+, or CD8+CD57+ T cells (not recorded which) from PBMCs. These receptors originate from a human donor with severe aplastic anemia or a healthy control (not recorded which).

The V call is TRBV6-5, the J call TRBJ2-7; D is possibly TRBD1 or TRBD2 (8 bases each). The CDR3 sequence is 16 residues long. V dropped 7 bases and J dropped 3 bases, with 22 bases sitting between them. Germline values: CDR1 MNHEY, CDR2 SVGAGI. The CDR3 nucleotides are TGTGCCAGCACTAGCAGGGGGCGGGGGGCCTTCTACGAGCAGTACTTC. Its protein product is CASTSRGRGAFYEQYF.

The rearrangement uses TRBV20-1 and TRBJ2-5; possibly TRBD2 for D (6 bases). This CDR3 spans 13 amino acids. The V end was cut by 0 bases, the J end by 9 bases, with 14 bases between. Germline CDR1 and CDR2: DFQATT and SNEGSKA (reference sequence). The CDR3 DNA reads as TGCAGTGCTAGAGATACTAGGGACTCGGCCCAGTACTTC. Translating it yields CSARDTRDSAQYF.

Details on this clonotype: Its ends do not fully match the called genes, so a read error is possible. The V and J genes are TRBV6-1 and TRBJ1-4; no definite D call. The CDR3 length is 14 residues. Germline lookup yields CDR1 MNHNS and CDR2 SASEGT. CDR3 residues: CSSSLNGINEKLFF. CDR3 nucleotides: TGTTCCAGCTCACTAAATGGCATTAATGAAAAACTGTTTTTT.

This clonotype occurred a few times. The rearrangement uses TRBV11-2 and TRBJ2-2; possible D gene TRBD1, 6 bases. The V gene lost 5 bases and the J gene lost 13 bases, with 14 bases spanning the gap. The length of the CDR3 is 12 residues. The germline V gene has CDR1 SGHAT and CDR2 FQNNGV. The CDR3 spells CASSPRDRPLFF. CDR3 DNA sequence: TGTGCCAGCAGCCCACGAGACAGGCCGCTGTTTTTT.

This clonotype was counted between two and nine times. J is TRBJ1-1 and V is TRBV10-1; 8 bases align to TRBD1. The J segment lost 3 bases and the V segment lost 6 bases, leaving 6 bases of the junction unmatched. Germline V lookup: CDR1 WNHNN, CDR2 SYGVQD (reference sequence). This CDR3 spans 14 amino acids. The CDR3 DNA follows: TGCGCCAGCAGAGCAGGGGGCTGGGACACTGAAGCTTTCTTT. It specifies CASRAGGWDTEAFF.

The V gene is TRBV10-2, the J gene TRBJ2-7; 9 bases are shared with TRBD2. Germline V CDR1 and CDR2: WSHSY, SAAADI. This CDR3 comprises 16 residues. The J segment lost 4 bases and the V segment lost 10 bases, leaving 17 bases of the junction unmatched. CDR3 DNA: TGCGCCATCAGGCCGGGGGGCGGGAGGGTCCCATACGAGCAGTACTTC. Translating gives CAIRPGGGRVPYEQYF.

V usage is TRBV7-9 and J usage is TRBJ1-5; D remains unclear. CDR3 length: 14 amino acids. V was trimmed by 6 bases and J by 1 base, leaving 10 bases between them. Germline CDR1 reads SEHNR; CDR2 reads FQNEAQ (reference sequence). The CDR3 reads CASSSVGSNQPQHF. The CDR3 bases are TGTGCCAGCAGTTCCGTAGGCAGCAATCAGCCCCAGCATTTT.

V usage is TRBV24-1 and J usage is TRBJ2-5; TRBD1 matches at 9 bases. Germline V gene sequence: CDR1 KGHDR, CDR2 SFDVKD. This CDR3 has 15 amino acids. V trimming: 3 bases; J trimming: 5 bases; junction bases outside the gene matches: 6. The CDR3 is CATSDAGQGVETQYF. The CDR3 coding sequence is TGTGCCACCAGTGATGCGGGACAGGGTGTTGAGACCCAGTACTTC.

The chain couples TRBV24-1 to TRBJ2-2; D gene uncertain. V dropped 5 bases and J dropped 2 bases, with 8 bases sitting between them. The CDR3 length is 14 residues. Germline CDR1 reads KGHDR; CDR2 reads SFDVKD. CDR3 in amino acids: CATSGRPNTGELFF. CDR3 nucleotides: TGTGCCACCAGTGGTCGACCCAACACCGGGGAGCTGTTTTTT.

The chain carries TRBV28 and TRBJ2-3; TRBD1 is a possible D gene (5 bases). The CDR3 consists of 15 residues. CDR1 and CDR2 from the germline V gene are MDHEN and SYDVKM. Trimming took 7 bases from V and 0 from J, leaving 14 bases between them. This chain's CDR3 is CASIRTYTSTDTQYF. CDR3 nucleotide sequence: TGTGCCAGCATTCGGACATATACTAGCACAGATACGCAGTATTTT.